This T cell receptor beta chain originates from a study of blood T cell repertoires in COVID-19. Assay used: immunoSEQ multiplex PCR; TCRdb lists only in-frame clones, some missing. The data contain roughly 81,000 clones, roughly four fifths of them seen just once; the ten biggest clones take up more than 2%. The receptor was isolated from an older woman with acute or convalescent COVID-19. The sample was peripheral blood.

DNA of the CDR3: TGTGCCAGCAGGTCTCAAGGGGGAGACTATGGCTACACCTTC. As protein: CASRSQGGDYGYTF. This chain connects TRBV28 to TRBJ1-2, with a weak D call TRBD1 (6 bases). Looked up from germline, CDR1 is MDHEN and CDR2 is SYDVKM. The germline V and J ends were trimmed by 6 bases and 3 bases, with 14 bases remaining between them. This CDR3 comprises 14 residues.